The 20 T cell receptor beta chains below all came from one sample that was sequenced in a study of cytomegalovirus exposure and HLA in healthy donors. Only in-frame clones appear in the TCRdb table, and some are missing; sequencing was by immunoSEQ multiplex PCR. Among over 150,000 clones listed, roughly 88% were seen once. The source material was PBMCs. The receptors were gathered from a woman aged 30 to 39 in good health and CMV-seropositive.

This chain links TRBV19 with TRBJ1-4, with D unclear. Trimming took off 5 bases at V and 0 bases at J, with 7 bases between the two ends. The CDR3 loop spans 14 amino acids. Germline-derived CDR1 and CDR2 are LNHDA and SQIVND (reference sequence). The CDR3 nucleotides are TGTGCCAGTAGTGAGTTTGCAACTAATGAAAAACTGTTTTTT. This codes for CASSEFATNEKLFF.

The V call is TRBV5-1, the J call TRBJ1-5; unclear D gene. Germline CDR1 reads SGHRS; CDR2 reads YFSETQ. With 1 base removed from V and 4 bases from J, the gap between germline ends came to 6 bases. The CDR3 contains 13 residues. The CDR3 spells CASSLNPNQPQHF. CDR3 nucleotide sequence: TGCGCCAGCAGCTTGAATCCGAATCAGCCCCAGCATTTT. The whole variable domain, filled in from reference TRBV5-1 and TRBJ1-5, reads KAGVTQTPRYLIKTRGQQVTLSCSPISGHRSVSWYQQTPGQGLQFLFEYFSETQRNKGNFPGRFSGRQFSNSRSEMNVSTLELGDSALYLCASSLNPNQPQHFGDGTRLSIL.

The chain has TRBV9 and TRBJ2-2, with TRBD2 matching 8 bases. The trim removed 0 bases at V and 7 bases at J, leaving 8 bases unmatched. CDR3 length: 16 residues. Germline CDR1 reads SGDLS; CDR2 reads YYNGEE. The CDR3 DNA sequence: TGTGCCAGCAGCGTAGAAAAGCGGGAGTGGGGCGGGGAGCTGTTTTTT. It codes for CASSVEKREWGGELFF.

This rearrangement joins TRBV5-1 to TRBJ2-2; D is possibly TRBD1 (6 bases). Germline V lookup: CDR1 SGHRS, CDR2 YFSETQ. The CDR3 covers 14 residues. The ends were cut back, 5 bases at V and 5 bases at J, with 13 bases in the middle. CDR3 in amino acids: CASSSDRATGELFF. The CDR3 DNA reads as TGCGCCAGCAGTTCGGACAGAGCAACCGGGGAGCTGTTTTTT. The variable domain in full, with the rest retrieved from reference TRBV5-1 and TRBJ2-2, is KAGVTQTPRYLIKTRGQQVTLSCSPISGHRSVSWYQQTPGQGLQFLFEYFSETQRNKGNFPGRFSGRQFSNSRSEMNVSTLELGDSALYLCASSSDRATGELFFGEGSRLTVL.

This clone showed up just a few times. The gene calls are TRBV4-2 and TRBJ1-5; D is uncertain. The CDR3 has 14 amino acids. Germline V gene data show CDR1 as LGHNA and CDR2 as YNFKEQ. The V gene lost 4 bases and the J gene lost 4 bases, with 11 bases spanning the gap. The CDR3 loop reads CASSPGSKNQPQHF. In DNA form, the CDR3 reads TGTGCCAGCAGCCCCGGGAGCAAGAATCAGCCCCAGCATTTT.

This sequence joins TRBV2 and TRBJ2-1, with 8 bases lining up with TRBD1. Germline loops: CDR1 SNHLY, CDR2 FYNNEI. J was trimmed by 0 bases and V by 6 bases; bases with no gene match: 4. This CDR3 contains 15 residues. The CDR3 coding sequence is TGTGCCAGCAGCCAGGACAGGGCCTCCTACAATGAGCAGTTCTTC. It translates to CASSQDRASYNEQFF. The variable domain in full, with the rest retrieved from reference TRBV2 and TRBJ2-1, is EPEVTQTPSHQVTQMGQEVILRCVPISNHLYFYWYRQILGQKVEFLVSFYNNEISEKSEIFDDQFSVERPDGSNFTLKIRSTKLEDSAMYFCASSQDRASYNEQFFGPGTRLTVL.

The J gene is TRBJ2-2, the V gene TRBV14; D call uncertain. The CDR3 loop spans 14 amino acids. Deletions cut 0 bases from V and 5 bases from J, with 7 bases between. The germline V gene has CDR1 SGHDN and CDR2 FVKESK. In DNA, the CDR3 is TGTGCCAGCAGCCAAGATTACGGTACCGGGGAGCTGTTTTTT. The encoded protein is CASSQDYGTGELFF.

The rearrangement joins TRBV28 to TRBJ2-3; D not resolved. This CDR3 comprises 12 residues. Germline lookup yields CDR1 MDHEN and CDR2 SYDVKM. V was pared by 5 bases and J by 0 bases, with 3 bases between. The CDR3 bases are TGTGCCAGCAGTCGGAGCACAGATACGCAGTATTTT. Its protein product is CASSRSTDTQYF.

There are a few counts of this clone. V is TRBV7-9 and J is TRBJ1-1, with D possibly being TRBD1 (5 bases). V gave up 4 bases and J gave up 5 bases, with 11 bases separating them. Germline V lookup: CDR1 SEHNR, CDR2 FQNEAQ (reference sequence). This CDR3 region has 13 residues. The CDR3 DNA follows: TGTGCCAGCAGCTCCCCCGGGGGGACTGAAGCTTTCTTT. Residues: CASSSPGGTEAFF.

The rearrangement uses TRBV29-1 and TRBJ2-3, with a possible D match to TRBD1 (6 bases). Trimming took 4 bases from V and 4 from J, leaving 12 bases between them. The CDR3 runs to 13 residues. Looked up from germline, CDR1 is SQVTM and CDR2 is ANQGSEA. CDR3 protein: CSVVGAWADTQYF. The CDR3 region has the DNA TGCAGCGTTGTGGGGGCTTGGGCAGATACGCAGTATTTT.

A few counts support this clone. V usage is TRBV19 and J usage is TRBJ1-5, with D unclear. Germline CDR1 reads LNHDA; CDR2 reads SQIVND (reference sequence). This CDR3 is 14 amino acids long. Trimming removed 1 base at V and 0 bases at J, with 4 bases between. The CDR3 loop is CASSIGYSNQPQHF. DNA of the CDR3: TGTGCCAGTAGTATAGGTTATAGCAATCAGCCCCAGCATTTT.

V and J are TRBV5-1 and TRBJ2-5; D might be TRBD1 (5 bases). Per the germline V gene, CDR1 is SGHRS and CDR2 is YFSETQ. The CDR3 totals 17 residues. Trimming pared 4 bases from V and 1 base from J, leaving 20 bases between. DNA of the CDR3: TGCGCCAGCAGCGCAACCCGCAGTAGGGGTCTCCAAGAGACCCAGTACTTC. It is translated as CASSATRSRGLQETQYF.

This clone was counted a few times. This chain joins TRBV29-1 and TRBJ1-2; D not certain. This CDR3 has 11 residues. Trimming pared 5 bases from V and 6 bases from J, leaving 10 bases between. Germline CDR1 and CDR2: SQVTM and ANQGSEA. The CDR3 region is CSVRSSDGYTF. The CDR3 bases are TGCAGCGTTCGGAGTTCCGATGGCTACACCTTC.

J is TRBJ2-7 and V is TRBV15; TRBD2 matches at 7 bases. Germline trimming cut 3 bases from V and 4 bases from J; bases unmatched to any gene: 6. Germline lookup yields CDR1 LNHNV and CDR2 YYDKDF (reference sequence). The CDR3 is 14 residues long. The CDR3 spells CATSSPGGSYEQYF. The CDR3 DNA reads as TGTGCCACCAGCAGCCCGGGAGGCTCGTACGAGCAGTACTTC.

The chain couples TRBV25-1 to TRBJ2-7, with D tentatively TRBD2 (5 bases). This CDR3 spans 16 amino acids. Trimming took 0 bases from V and 2 from J, leaving 14 bases between them. The germline CDR1 and CDR2 sequences are MGHDK and SYGVNS. Here the CDR3 reads CASSEYEAAPAYEQYF. Here the CDR3 DNA reads TGTGCCAGCAGTGAATATGAAGCGGCACCCGCCTACGAGCAGTACTTC.

The chain uses TRBV28 and TRBJ1-4; 8 positions agree with TRBD1. This CDR3 contains 13 residues. Trimming removed 7 bases from V and 7 bases from J; junction bases left unmatched: 5. Germline V gene data show CDR1 as MDHEN and CDR2 as SYDVKM. The CDR3 bases are TGTGCCAGCACCGGGACAGGTCCTGAAAAACTGTTTTTT. Translated: CASTGTGPEKLFF.

The rearrangement joins TRBV20-1 to TRBJ2-1, with D possibly being TRBD2 (5 bases). The CDR3 is made up of 11 amino acids. V was cut by 5 bases and J by 10 bases, with 12 bases left in between. CDR1 and CDR2 (germline): DFQATT, SNEGSKA (reference sequence). The CDR3 bases are TGCAGTGCTTCTACTAGGGAGGAGCAGTTCTTC. It codes for CSASTREEQFF.

The chain's CDR3 is CASSSDLGTQYF. In nucleotides, the CDR3 is TGCGCCAGCAGCTCAGATCTAGGGACCCAGTACTTC. The chain couples TRBV5-1 to TRBJ2-5, with unresolved D. Trimming pared 3 bases from V and 7 bases from J, leaving 10 bases between. Germline V gives CDR1 SGHRS, CDR2 YFSETQ. The CDR3 has 12 residues.

The chain uses TRBV2 and TRBJ1-1; D not certain. The length of the CDR3 is 13 residues. Germline V lookup: CDR1 SNHLY, CDR2 FYNNEI. Trimming left V 8 bases short and J 1 base short, with 11 bases between. Here the CDR3 DNA reads TGTGCCAGCCTAAGCGGCTCGAACACTGAAGCTTTCTTT. Translating it yields CASLSGSNTEAFF.

The chain joins TRBV7-2 to TRBJ2-2, with TRBD2 matching over 9 bases. Germline CDR1 and CDR2: SGHTA and FQGNSA. This CDR3 spans 16 amino acids. Trimming cost V 3 bases and J 1 base; bases outside gene matches: 3. The CDR3 protein is CASSFAGGVNTGELFF. In nucleotides, the CDR3 is TGTGCCAGCAGCTTCGCGGGAGGGGTGAACACCGGGGAGCTGTTTTTT.